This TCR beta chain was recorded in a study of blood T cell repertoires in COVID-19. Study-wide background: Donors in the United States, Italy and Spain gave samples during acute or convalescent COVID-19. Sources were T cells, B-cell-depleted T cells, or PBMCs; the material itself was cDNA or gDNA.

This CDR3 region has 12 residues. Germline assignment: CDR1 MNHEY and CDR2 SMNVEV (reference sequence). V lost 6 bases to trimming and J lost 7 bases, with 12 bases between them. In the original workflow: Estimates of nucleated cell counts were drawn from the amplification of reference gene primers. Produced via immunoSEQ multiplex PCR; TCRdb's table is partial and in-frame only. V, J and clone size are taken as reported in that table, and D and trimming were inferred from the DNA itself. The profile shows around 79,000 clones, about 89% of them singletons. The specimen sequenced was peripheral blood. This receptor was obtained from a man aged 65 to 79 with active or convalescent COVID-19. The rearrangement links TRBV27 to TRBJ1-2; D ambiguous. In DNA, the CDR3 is TGTGCCAGCAGAAACGGGGTTAGTGGCTACACCTTC. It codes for CASRNGVSGYTF.